This TCR beta chain was sequenced during a study of blood T cell repertoires in COVID-19. About the study: From the United States, Italy and Spain came samples of acute and convalescent COVID-19. The cDNA or gDNA used as material had been derived from T cells, B-cell-depleted T cells, or PBMCs.

Authors' processing steps: It was from reference gene primer amplification that nucleated cell counts were estimated. Method: immunoSEQ multiplex PCR; TCRdb's copy keeps in-frame clones and lacks some. V and J calls and clone size come straight from that table; D and trimming were deduced from the DNA. The sample yields 95,000 to 150,000 clones, 88% seen once. Germline V gene lookup returns CDR1 SGHRS and CDR2 YFSETQ. V was pared by 2 bases and J by 0 bases, with 14 bases between. The CDR3 runs 17 residues. Sequenced material: peripheral blood. This clonotype was sampled from a man between 50 and 59 years old with acute or convalescent COVID-19. The rearrangement links TRBV5-1 to TRBJ1-4; D possibly corresponds to TRBD1 (5 bases). This CDR3 is CASSLRGTGATNEKLFF. The CDR3 DNA reads TGCGCCAGCAGCTTAAGAGGAACAGGCGCAACTAATGAAAAACTGTTTTTT. Supplemented by reference TRBV5-1 and TRBJ1-4, the full variable domain reads KAGVTQTPRYLIKTRGQQVTLSCSPISGHRSVSWYQQTPGQGLQFLFEYFSETQRNKGNFPGRFSGRQFSNSRSEMNVSTLELGDSALYLCASSLRGTGATNEKLFFGSGTQLSVL.